Below are 32 T cell receptor beta chains sequenced from a single sample in a study of control samples from healthy donors and cancer patients. Assay used: immunoSEQ multiplex PCR; TCRdb lists only in-frame clones, some missing. The table lists more than 75,000 clones, 75% to 85% of them singletons. Sequencing input: blood. These receptors were collected from a woman aged 30 to 39 in good health.

This chain joins TRBV3-1 (or the pseudogene TRBV3-2) and TRBJ1-2; 8 nucleotides agree with TRBD1. The CDR3 extends over 14 amino acids. Germline assignment: CDR1 LGHDT and CDR2 YNNKEL (reference sequence). V shed 4 bases, J shed 5 bases, and the junction held 6 bases outside the gene matches. CDR3 protein: CASSPGQGWYGYTF. CDR3 bases: TGTGCCAGCAGCCCTGGACAGGGATGGTATGGCTACACCTTC.

This sequence joins TRBV19 and TRBJ2-3; TRBD2 aligns across 11 bases. Germline V gene data show CDR1 as LNHDA and CDR2 as SQIVND (reference sequence). CDR3 size: 16 residues. Losses at the gene ends were 4 bases for V and 4 bases for J; bases not matched to a gene: 7. CDR3: CASSTSSGGNSDTQYF. CDR3 nucleotide sequence: TGTGCCAGTAGTACCTCTAGCGGGGGGAACTCAGATACGCAGTATTTT.

The J gene is TRBJ1-2, the V gene TRBV11-2; tentatively, D is TRBD1 (5 bases). V shed 0 bases and J shed 4 bases, with 12 bases lying between them. Germline CDR1 and CDR2: SGHAT and FQNNGV. CDR3 size: 15 residues. CDR3 sequence reads: CASSLDSGTRYGYTF. The CDR3, as DNA: TGTGCCAGCAGCTTAGACTCCGGGACTCGCTATGGCTACACCTTC. The full variable domain, with the rest looked up from reference TRBV11-2 and TRBJ1-2, is EAGVAQSPRYKIIEKRQSVAFWCNPISGHATLYWYQQILGQGPKLLIQFQNNGVVDDSQLPKDRFSAERLKGVDSTLKIQPAKLEDSAVYLCASSLDSGTRYGYTFGSGTRLTVV.

The chain links TRBV7-3 to TRBJ2-3; D is perhaps TRBD1 (6 bases). V lost 2 bases, J lost 0 bases, and 9 bases lay in between. The CDR3 totals 15 residues. Germline V CDR1 and CDR2: SGHTA, FQGTGA. This chain's CDR3 is CASSLRDRSTDTQYF. The CDR3 DNA is TGTGCCAGCAGCTTACGTGACAGGAGCACAGATACGCAGTATTTT.

The gene calls are TRBV5-1 and TRBJ2-1; the D call may be TRBD1 or TRBD2 (6 bases each). Germline V gives CDR1 SGHRS, CDR2 YFSETQ. The V end was cut by 1 base, the J end by 0 bases, with 17 bases between. The CDR3 is 18 residues long. CDR3 in DNA: TGCGCCAGCAGCTTGTTAGGTCTAGGGGGAGGCTCCTACAATGAGCAGTTCTTC. Protein: CASSLLGLGGGSYNEQFF.

On this clone itself: One end of the junction is discordant with germline, which a read error may explain. The CDR3 is CASGFVGKTEAFF. CDR3 DNA sequence: TGCGCCTCGGGGTTCGTGGGAAAGACTGAAGCTTTCTTT. V and J are TRBV6-5 and TRBJ1-1; D is unresolved. This CDR3 has 13 residues. Germline values: CDR1 MNHEY, CDR2 SVGAGI.

The CDR3 bases are TGCGCCAGCAGCCAAGAATTTGCGTTGAAAAACACTGAAGCTTTCTTT. As protein: CASSQEFALKNTEAFF. The chain carries TRBV4-1 and TRBJ1-1; no firm D call. The CDR3 consists of 16 residues. V was trimmed by 0 bases and J by 2 bases, leaving 13 bases between them. Germline CDR1 MGHRA, CDR2 YSYEKL.

The gene calls are TRBV6-2 or TRBV6-3 and TRBJ1-5; D perhaps matches TRBD1 (6 bases). The germline V and J ends were trimmed by 2 bases and 0 bases, with 11 bases remaining between them. Per the germline V gene, CDR1 is MNHEY and CDR2 is SVGEGT. CDR3 length equals 16 residues. CDR3 in amino acids: CASSYHRDNSNQPQHF. The CDR3 DNA sequence: TGTGCCAGCAGTTACCACCGGGACAATAGCAATCAGCCCCAGCATTTT.

This CDR3 reads CASSGRVTKSTEAFF. In DNA form, the CDR3 reads TGTGCCAGCAGCGGCCGGGTCACAAAATCCACTGAAGCTTTCTTT. The chain joins TRBV6-5 to TRBJ1-1; D remains ambiguous. The CDR3 loop spans 15 amino acids. Germline V gene data show CDR1 as MNHEY and CDR2 as SVGAGI. Between the trimmed V and J ends, which lost 6 bases and 4 bases, there was a span of 18 bases.

The chain recombines TRBV7-9 with TRBJ1-1; D remains unclear. CDR1 is SEHNR and CDR2 is FQNEAQ in the germline V gene (reference sequence). V gave up 5 bases and J gave up 4 bases, with 11 bases separating them. This CDR3 is built from 13 residues. CDR3 DNA sequence: TGTGCCAGCAGCGCGTTGCGGGGCACTGAAGCTTTCTTT. Translated: CASSALRGTEAFF.

This rearrangement joins TRBV7-8 to TRBJ1-5; 8 bases line up with TRBD1. J lost 3 bases, V lost 4 bases, and 17 bases had no gene match. This CDR3 has 19 residues. In germline, CDR1 is SGHVS, CDR2 FQNEAQ. The CDR3 nucleotides are TGTGCCAGCAGCTCCGCGAGAACCGGGACAGGTGAATCCAATCAGCCCCAGCATTTT. Amino acid sequence: CASSSARTGTGESNQPQHF.

The chain carries TRBV7-6 and TRBJ2-7; D tentatively reads TRBD1 or TRBD2 (5 bases each). V was trimmed by 4 bases and J by 3 bases, leaving 19 bases between them. The length of the CDR3 is 16 residues. Per the germline V gene, CDR1 is SGHVS and CDR2 is FNYEAQ. CDR3 region: CASSSGAWGFGYEQYF. The DNA for the CDR3 is TGTGCCAGCAGCTCCGGGGCATGGGGATTTGGCTACGAGCAGTACTTC.

CDR3 sequence: CASSTQAGTDTQYF. The CDR3 DNA reads as TGTGCCAGTAGTACGCAGGCCGGCACAGATACGCAGTATTTT. This chain links TRBV19 with TRBJ2-3; D is ambiguous. CDR1 and CDR2 from the germline V gene are LNHDA and SQIVND (reference sequence). The ends were cut back, 4 bases at V and 1 base at J, with 9 bases in the middle. This CDR3 is built from 14 residues.

This chain joins TRBV6-6 and TRBJ2-7; 9 bases align to TRBD1. There are 14 residues in the CDR3. The trim removed 2 bases at V and 6 bases at J, leaving 5 bases unmatched. The germline V gene has CDR1 MNHNY and CDR2 SVGAGI (reference sequence). The CDR3 DNA is TGTGCCAGCAGTTACCCGACAGGGGGGGCCGAGCAGTACTTC. It is translated as CASSYPTGGAEQYF.

This sequence joins TRBV25-1 and TRBJ2-3; 8 nucleotides line up with TRBD2. Germline-derived CDR1 and CDR2 are MGHDK and SYGVNS. J was trimmed by 4 bases and V by 1 base; bases with no gene match: 10. The CDR3 spans 17 residues. CDR3 region: CASSESIPGTRADTQYF. In nucleotides, the CDR3 is TGTGCCAGCAGTGAATCGATCCCCGGGACTAGGGCAGATACGCAGTATTTT.

This clone has only one observation. This rearrangement joins TRBV7-6 to TRBJ2-3, with D tentatively TRBD1 (5 bases). CDR1 and CDR2 (germline): SGHVS, FNYEAQ. This CDR3 comprises 15 residues. The germline V and J ends were trimmed by 0 bases and 3 bases, with 10 bases remaining between them. CDR3 loop: CASSLAAGPTDTQYF. The CDR3 DNA sequence: TGTGCCAGCAGCTTAGCGGCAGGGCCTACAGATACGCAGTATTTT.

This clone was found a few times. The chain employs TRBV5-6 and TRBJ1-1, with 10 bases that match TRBD1. Trimming removed 5 bases from V and 4 bases from J; junction bases left unmatched: 5. The CDR3 has 14 amino acids. Germline lookup yields CDR1 SGHDT and CDR2 YYEEEE. DNA for the CDR3: TGTGCCAGCAGGGGCGGGACAGGGGTCACTGAAGCTTTCTTT. Translation: CASRGGTGVTEAFF.

This clone showed up just a few times. J is TRBJ2-5 and V is TRBV6-5; TRBD1 agrees at 9 bases. The CDR3 runs to 15 residues. Germline V gene data show CDR1 as MNHEY and CDR2 as SVGAGI. V lost 2 bases, J lost 5 bases, and 6 bases stayed unmatched. CDR3 region: CASSYPGQGGETQYF. CDR3 in DNA: TGTGCCAGCAGTTACCCGGGACAGGGAGGTGAGACCCAGTACTTC.

This clone appeared a single time. This chain uses TRBV6-1 with TRBJ1-6; TRBD1 is a possible D gene (6 bases). Trimming cost V 3 bases and J 15 bases, with 15 bases left between them. Germline V gene sequence: CDR1 MNHNS, CDR2 SASEGT. The CDR3 is 13 residues long. The CDR3 DNA reads TGTGCCAGCAGTGAGGTGGACAGCCCCTACCTCCACTTT. Its translation is CASSEVDSPYLHF.

This clone was seen only a few times. The rearrangement uses TRBV5-1 and TRBJ2-1; 10 bases align to TRBD1. In germline, CDR1 is SGHRS, CDR2 YFSETQ. With 4 bases clipped from V and 3 bases from J, the junction kept 4 bases outside the gene matches. This CDR3 region has 15 residues. Here the CDR3 DNA reads TGCGCCAGCAGCACCGGGACAGGGGTCTACAATGAGCAGTTCTTC. Protein: CASSTGTGVYNEQFF.

The V and J genes are TRBV10-3 and TRBJ1-3, with a weak D call TRBD1 (5 bases). Germline V gives CDR1 ENHRY, CDR2 SYGVKD. Trimming took off 7 bases at V and 0 bases at J, with 16 bases between the two ends. This CDR3 has 16 residues. CDR3 in DNA: TGTGCCATCACCCCTACAGGTCCTGACTCTGGAAACACCATATATTTT. Amino acid sequence: CAITPTGPDSGNTIYF.

The chain uses TRBV7-6 and TRBJ2-2, with TRBD2 matching over 12 bases. The V segment lost 1 base and the J segment 4 bases; nucleotides outside the gene matches: 13. This CDR3 spans 20 amino acids. CDR1 is SGHVS, CDR2 FNYEAQ, per germline. This CDR3 is CASSLETSGGFLFGTGELFF. The CDR3 DNA reads as TGTGCCAGCAGCTTAGAAACTAGCGGGGGGTTCTTATTCGGCACCGGGGAGCTGTTTTTT. Looking up the rest from reference TRBV7-6 and TRBJ2-2 gives the full variable domain: GAGVSQSPRYKVTKRGQDVALRCDPISGHVSLYWYRQALGQGPEFLTYFNYEAQQDKSGLPNDRFSAERPEGSISTLTIQRTEQRDSAMYRCASSLETSGGFLFGTGELFFGEGSRLTVL.

The CDR3 DNA reads as TGCGCCAGCAGCTTGGGTAGCGGTAGGGATACGCAGTATTTT. Residues: CASSLGSGRDTQYF. The chain couples TRBV5-1 to TRBJ2-3, with D maybe TRBD2 (6 bases). V lost 0 bases to trimming and J lost 6 bases, with 11 bases between them. This CDR3 comprises 14 residues. Per the germline V gene, CDR1 is SGHRS and CDR2 is YFSETQ. Based on the CDR3 plus reference TRBV5-1 and TRBJ2-3, the full variable domain is KAGVTQTPRYLIKTRGQQVTLSCSPISGHRSVSWYQQTPGQGLQFLFEYFSETQRNKGNFPGRFSGRQFSNSRSEMNVSTLELGDSALYLCASSLGSGRDTQYFGPGTRLTVL.

Only a few counts were recorded for this clone. The chain couples TRBV5-4 to TRBJ2-5; 11 bases are a match to TRBD2. Trimming took 3 bases from V and 3 from J; bases not matched to a gene: 7. The CDR3 extends over 16 amino acids. From germline, CDR1 is SGHNT and CDR2 YYREEE (reference sequence). CDR3 sequence reads: CASSWRSGGAKETQYF. The CDR3 DNA is TGTGCCAGCAGCTGGCGTAGCGGGGGGGCCAAAGAGACCCAGTACTTC.

The V gene is TRBV24-1, the J gene TRBJ2-1; D is ambiguous. Germline CDR1 and CDR2: KGHDR and SFDVKD. V was trimmed by 8 bases and J by 8 bases, leaving 6 bases between them. The CDR3 has 10 residues. The CDR3 here is CATKEDEQFF. CDR3 bases: TGTGCCACCAAAGAGGATGAGCAGTTCTTC.

The count of this clone is one. The chain has TRBV3-1 (or the pseudogene TRBV3-2) and TRBJ1-6; D is ambiguous. The CDR3 length is 19 residues. Trimming took 4 bases from V and 0 from J, leaving 19 bases between them. The germline gives CDR1 LGHDT, CDR2 YNNKEL (reference sequence). CDR3 amino acids: CASSRFWADSTSYNSPLHF. The DNA of the CDR3 is TGTGCCAGCAGCCGATTTTGGGCCGATTCGACCTCCTATAATTCACCCCTCCACTTT.

The chain has TRBV19 and TRBJ2-3; D is perhaps TRBD2 (5 bases). Germline CDR1 LNHDA, CDR2 SQIVND (reference sequence). CDR3 length: 13 residues. V was pared by 1 base and J by 4 bases, with 6 bases between. CDR3 coding DNA: TGTGCCAGTAGTATAGGAGCGGCAGATACGCAGTATTTT. Protein product: CASSIGAADTQYF. Together with reference TRBV19 and TRBJ2-3, the CDR3 gives the full variable domain: DGGITQSPKYLFRKEGQNVTLSCEQNLNHDAMYWYRQDPGQGLRLIYYSQIVNDFQKGDIAEGYSVSREKKESFPLTVTSAQKNPTAFYLCASSIGAADTQYFGPGTRLTVL.

The rearrangement joins TRBV7-9 to TRBJ1-2; 7 bases line up with TRBD1. V was clipped by 2 bases and J by 6 bases; unmatched bases: 6. Germline V gene sequence: CDR1 SEHNR, CDR2 FQNEAQ (reference sequence). The CDR3 loop spans 14 amino acids. The CDR3 is CASSLITGAHGYTF. CDR3 DNA: TGTGCCAGCAGCTTAATAACAGGGGCCCATGGCTACACCTTC.

This clone showed up just a few times. The rearrangement uses TRBV2 and TRBJ2-7; TRBD1 or TRBD2 may be the D gene (6 bases each). V shed 6 bases and J shed 3 bases, with 18 bases lying between them. This CDR3 has 15 amino acids. Germline V gives CDR1 SNHLY, CDR2 FYNNEI. The CDR3 is CASSGRGAERYEQYF. CDR3 in DNA: TGTGCCAGCAGCGGAAGGGGGGCAGAGCGCTACGAGCAGTACTTC.

This chain connects TRBV19 to TRBJ1-3, with no clear D. Germline lookup yields CDR1 LNHDA and CDR2 SQIVND (reference sequence). CDR3 length equals 17 residues. V was shortened by 5 bases and J by 0 bases, with 17 bases between the two germline ends. CDR3 in DNA: TGTGCCAGTAGTGACTCCCCCTACAGCCTCTCTGGAAACACCATATATTTT. Its translation: CASSDSPYSLSGNTIYF.

The chain employs TRBV6-2 or TRBV6-3 and TRBJ1-6; the D gene is possibly TRBD1 (5 bases). In germline, CDR1 is MNHEY, CDR2 SVGEGT. V was clipped by 1 base and J by 4 bases, with 11 bases between them. The CDR3 contains 16 residues. The CDR3 DNA reads TGTGCCAGCAGTTACTTTGGACACAGTTATAATTCACCCCTCCACTTT. Its protein product is CASSYFGHSYNSPLHF.

This clone occurred once. V and J are TRBV7-8 and TRBJ2-1; D is unclear. From germline, CDR1 is SGHVS and CDR2 FQNEAQ. The CDR3 consists of 11 residues. The germline V and J ends were trimmed by 2 bases and 10 bases, with 6 bases remaining between them. DNA of the CDR3: TGTGCCAGCAGCTTACTAGGGGAGCAGTTCTTC. Protein: CASSLLGEQFF. Full variable domain (rest looked up from reference TRBV7-8 and TRBJ2-1): GAGVSQSPRYKVAKRGQDVALRCDPISGHVSLFWYQQALGQGPEFLTYFQNEAQLDKSGLPSDRFFAERPEGSVSTLKIQRTQQEDSAVYLCASSLLGEQFFGPGTRLTVL.